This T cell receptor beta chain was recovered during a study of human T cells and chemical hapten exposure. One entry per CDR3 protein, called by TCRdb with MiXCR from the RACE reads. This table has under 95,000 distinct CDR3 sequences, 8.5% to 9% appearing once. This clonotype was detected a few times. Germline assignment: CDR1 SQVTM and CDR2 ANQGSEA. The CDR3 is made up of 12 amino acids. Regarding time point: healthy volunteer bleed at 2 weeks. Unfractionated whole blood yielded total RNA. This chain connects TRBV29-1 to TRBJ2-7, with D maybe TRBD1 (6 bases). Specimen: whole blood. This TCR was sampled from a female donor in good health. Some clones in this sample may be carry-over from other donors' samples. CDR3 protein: CRPNRDPYEQYF. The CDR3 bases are TGCAGACCCAACAGGGACCCCTACGAGCAGTACTTC.